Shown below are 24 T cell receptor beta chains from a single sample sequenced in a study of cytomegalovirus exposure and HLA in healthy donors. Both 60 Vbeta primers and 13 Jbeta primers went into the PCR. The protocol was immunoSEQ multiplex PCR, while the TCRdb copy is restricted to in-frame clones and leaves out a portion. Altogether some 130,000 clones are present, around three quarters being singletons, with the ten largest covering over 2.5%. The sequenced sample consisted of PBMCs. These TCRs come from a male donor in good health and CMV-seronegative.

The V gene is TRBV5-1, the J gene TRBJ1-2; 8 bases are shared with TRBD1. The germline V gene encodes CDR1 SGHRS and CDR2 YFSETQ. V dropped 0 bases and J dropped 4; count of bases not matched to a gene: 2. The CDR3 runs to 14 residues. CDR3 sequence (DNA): TGCGCCAGCAGCTTGGGACAGGGGAGCTATGGCTACACCTTC. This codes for CASSLGQGSYGYTF.

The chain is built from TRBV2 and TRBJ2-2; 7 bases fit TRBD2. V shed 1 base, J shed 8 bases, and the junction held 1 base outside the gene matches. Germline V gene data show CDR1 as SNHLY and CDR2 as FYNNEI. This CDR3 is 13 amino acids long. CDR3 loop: CASSEGLAGELFF. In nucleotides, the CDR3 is TGTGCCAGCAGTGAAGGACTAGCTGGGGAGCTGTTTTTT. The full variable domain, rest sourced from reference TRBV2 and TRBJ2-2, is EPEVTQTPSHQVTQMGQEVILRCVPISNHLYFYWYRQILGQKVEFLVSFYNNEISEKSEIFDDQFSVERPDGSNFTLKIRSTKLEDSAMYFCASSEGLAGELFFGEGSRLTVL.

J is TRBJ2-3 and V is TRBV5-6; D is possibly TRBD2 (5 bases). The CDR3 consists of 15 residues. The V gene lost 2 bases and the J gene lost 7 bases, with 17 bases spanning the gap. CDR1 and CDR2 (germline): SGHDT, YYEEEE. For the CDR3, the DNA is TGTGCCAGCAGCTTTAGTCGGGTCCGGGGATATACGCAGTATTTT. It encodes CASSFSRVRGYTQYF.

This CDR3 reads CASRQGGKGETQYF. CDR3 bases: TGTGCCAGCAGACAGGGAGGGAAGGGGGAGACCCAGTACTTC. The rearrangement joins TRBV6-1 to TRBJ2-5, with a weak D call TRBD2 (7 bases). The germline gives CDR1 MNHNS, CDR2 SASEGT. The length of the CDR3 is 14 residues. V was trimmed by 6 bases and J by 5 bases, leaving 16 bases between them.

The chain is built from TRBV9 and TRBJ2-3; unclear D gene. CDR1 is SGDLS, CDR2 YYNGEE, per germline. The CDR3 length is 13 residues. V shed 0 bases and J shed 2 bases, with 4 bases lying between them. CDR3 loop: CASSVGYTDTQYF. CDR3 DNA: TGTGCCAGCAGCGTAGGCTACACAGATACGCAGTATTTT.

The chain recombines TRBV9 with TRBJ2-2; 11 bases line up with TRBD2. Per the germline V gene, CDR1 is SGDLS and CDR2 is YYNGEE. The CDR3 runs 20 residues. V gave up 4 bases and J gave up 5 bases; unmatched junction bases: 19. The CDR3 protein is CASSPRTSGGMIARTGELFF. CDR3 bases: TGTGCCAGCAGCCCCCGAACTAGCGGGGGAATGATTGCAAGAACCGGGGAGCTGTTTTTT.

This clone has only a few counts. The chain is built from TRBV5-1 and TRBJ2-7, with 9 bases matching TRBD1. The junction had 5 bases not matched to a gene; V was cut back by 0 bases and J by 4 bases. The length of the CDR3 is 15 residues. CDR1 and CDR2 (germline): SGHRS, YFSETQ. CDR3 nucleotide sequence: TGCGCCAGCAGCTTGGCCCCGGACAGGGGTTACGAGCAGTACTTC. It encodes CASSLAPDRGYEQYF. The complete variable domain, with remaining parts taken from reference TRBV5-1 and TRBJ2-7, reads KAGVTQTPRYLIKTRGQQVTLSCSPISGHRSVSWYQQTPGQGLQFLFEYFSETQRNKGNFPGRFSGRQFSNSRSEMNVSTLELGDSALYLCASSLAPDRGYEQYFGPGTRLTVT.

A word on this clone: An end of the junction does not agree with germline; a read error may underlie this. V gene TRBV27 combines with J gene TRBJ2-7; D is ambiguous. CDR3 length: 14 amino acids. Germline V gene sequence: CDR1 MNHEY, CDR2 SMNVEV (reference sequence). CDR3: CASSLNWRAYGQYF. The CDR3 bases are TGTGCCAGCAGTTTAAATTGGAGAGCCTACGGGCAGTACTTC.

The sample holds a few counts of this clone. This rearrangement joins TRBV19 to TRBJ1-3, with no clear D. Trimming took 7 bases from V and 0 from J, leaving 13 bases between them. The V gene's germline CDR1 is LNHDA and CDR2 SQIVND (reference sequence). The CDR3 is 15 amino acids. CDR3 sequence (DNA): TGTGCCAGTACTACCGGTTCCCACTCTGGAAACACCATATATTTT. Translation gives CASTTGSHSGNTIYF.

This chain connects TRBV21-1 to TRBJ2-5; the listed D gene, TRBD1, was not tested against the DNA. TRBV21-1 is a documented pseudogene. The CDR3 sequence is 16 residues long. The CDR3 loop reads CASSKVGAPGWETQYF. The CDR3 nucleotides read TGTGCCAGCAGCAAAGTTGGGGCGCCCGGGTGGGAGACCCAGTACTTC.

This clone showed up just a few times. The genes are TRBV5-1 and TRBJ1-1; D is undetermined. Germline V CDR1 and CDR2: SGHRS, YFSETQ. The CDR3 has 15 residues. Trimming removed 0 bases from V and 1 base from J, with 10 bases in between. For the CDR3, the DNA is TGCGCCAGCAGCTTGGATGGCCGGGGGAACACTGAAGCTTTCTTT. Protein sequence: CASSLDGRGNTEAFF.

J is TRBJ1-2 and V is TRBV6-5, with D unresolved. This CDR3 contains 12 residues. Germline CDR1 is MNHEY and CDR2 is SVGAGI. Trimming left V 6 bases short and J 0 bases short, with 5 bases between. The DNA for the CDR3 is TGTGCCAGCAGACAGACTAACTATGGCTACACCTTC. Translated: CASRQTNYGYTF.

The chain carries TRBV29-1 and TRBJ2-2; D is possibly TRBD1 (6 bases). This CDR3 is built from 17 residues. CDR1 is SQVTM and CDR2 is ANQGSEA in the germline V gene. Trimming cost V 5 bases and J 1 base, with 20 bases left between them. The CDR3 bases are TGCAGCGTTTCTCCCCCCGGCGGACAGTTGAACACCGGGGAGCTGTTTTTT. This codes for CSVSPPGGQLNTGELFF.

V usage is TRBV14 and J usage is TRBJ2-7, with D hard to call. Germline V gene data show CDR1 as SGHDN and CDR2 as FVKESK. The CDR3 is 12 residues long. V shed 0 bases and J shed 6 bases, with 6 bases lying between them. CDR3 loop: CASSQDRSEQYF. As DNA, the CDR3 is TGTGCCAGCAGCCAAGATCGGAGCGAGCAGTACTTC.

CDR3 sequence: CASSLDLVYEQFF. The CDR3 DNA sequence: TGTGCCAGCAGCTTAGATCTTGTCTATGAGCAGTTCTTC. The chain joins TRBV11-2 to TRBJ2-1, with D unresolved. The V gene lost 0 bases and the J gene lost 8 bases, with 8 bases spanning the gap. The CDR3 totals 13 residues. Germline CDR1 SGHAT, CDR2 FQNNGV.

Here the CDR3 DNA reads TGTGCCAGCACCCCAGGGGGCAATCAGCCCCAGCATTTT. Translated: CASTPGGNQPQHF. The V call is TRBV28, the J call TRBJ1-5, with TRBD1 as a possible D gene (6 bases). In germline, CDR1 is MDHEN, CDR2 SYDVKM. The CDR3 extends over 13 amino acids. The ends were cut back, 7 bases at V and 2 bases at J, with 9 bases in the middle.

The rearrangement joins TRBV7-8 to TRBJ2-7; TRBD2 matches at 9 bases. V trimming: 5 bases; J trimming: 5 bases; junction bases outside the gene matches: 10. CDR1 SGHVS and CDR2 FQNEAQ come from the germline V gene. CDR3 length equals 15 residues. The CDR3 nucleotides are TGTGCCAGCAGCCCAAGCGGGAGGAACCCCAACGAGCAGTACTTC. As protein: CASSPSGRNPNEQYF.

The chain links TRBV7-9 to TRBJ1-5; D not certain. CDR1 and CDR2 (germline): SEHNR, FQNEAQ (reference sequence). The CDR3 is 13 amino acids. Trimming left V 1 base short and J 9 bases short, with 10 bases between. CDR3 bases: TGTGCCAGCAGCTTAGGAGGGCAACGGCCCCAGCATTTT. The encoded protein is CASSLGGQRPQHF.

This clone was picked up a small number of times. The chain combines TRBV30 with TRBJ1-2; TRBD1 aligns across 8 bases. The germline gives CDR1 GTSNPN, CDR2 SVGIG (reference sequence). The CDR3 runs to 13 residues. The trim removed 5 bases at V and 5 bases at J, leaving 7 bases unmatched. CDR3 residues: CAWGRDRPYGYTF. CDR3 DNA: TGTGCCTGGGGCCGGGACAGGCCTTATGGCTACACCTTC.

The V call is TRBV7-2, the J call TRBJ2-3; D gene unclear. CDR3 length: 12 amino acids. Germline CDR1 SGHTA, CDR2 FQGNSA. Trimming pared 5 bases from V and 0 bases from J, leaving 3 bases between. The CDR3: CASSTSTDTQYF. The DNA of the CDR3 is TGTGCCAGCAGCACAAGCACAGATACGCAGTATTTT. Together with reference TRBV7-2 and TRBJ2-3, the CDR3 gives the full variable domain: GAGVSQSPSNKVTEKGKDVELRCDPISGHTALYWYRQSLGQGLEFLIYFQGNSAPDKSGLPSDRFSAERTGGSVSTLTIQRTQQEDSAVYLCASSTSTDTQYFGPGTRLTVL.

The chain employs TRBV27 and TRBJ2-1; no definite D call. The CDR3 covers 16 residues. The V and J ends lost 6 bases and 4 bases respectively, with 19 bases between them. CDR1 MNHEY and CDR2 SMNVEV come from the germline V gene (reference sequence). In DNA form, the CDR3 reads TGTGCCAGCAGCACCCCAATCCGAAAGCTTTACAATGAGCAGTTCTTC. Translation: CASSTPIRKLYNEQFF.

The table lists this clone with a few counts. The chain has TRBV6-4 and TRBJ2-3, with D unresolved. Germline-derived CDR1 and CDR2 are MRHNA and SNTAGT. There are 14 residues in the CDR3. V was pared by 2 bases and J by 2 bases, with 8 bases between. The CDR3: CASSDGQDTDTQYF. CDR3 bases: TGTGCCAGCAGTGACGGGCAGGACACAGATACGCAGTATTTT.

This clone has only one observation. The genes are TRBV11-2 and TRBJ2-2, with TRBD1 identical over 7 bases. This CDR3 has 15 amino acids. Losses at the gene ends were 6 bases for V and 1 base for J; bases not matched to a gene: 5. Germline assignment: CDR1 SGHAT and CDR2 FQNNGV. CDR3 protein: CASSSGTENTGELFF. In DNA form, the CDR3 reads TGTGCCAGCAGTTCCGGGACAGAGAACACCGGGGAGCTGTTTTTT.

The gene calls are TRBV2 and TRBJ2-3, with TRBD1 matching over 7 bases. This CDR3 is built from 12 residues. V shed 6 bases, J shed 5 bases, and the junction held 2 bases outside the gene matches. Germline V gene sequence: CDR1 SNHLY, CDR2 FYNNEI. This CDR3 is CASSDRVDTQYF. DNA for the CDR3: TGTGCCAGCAGCGACAGGGTAGATACGCAGTATTTT.